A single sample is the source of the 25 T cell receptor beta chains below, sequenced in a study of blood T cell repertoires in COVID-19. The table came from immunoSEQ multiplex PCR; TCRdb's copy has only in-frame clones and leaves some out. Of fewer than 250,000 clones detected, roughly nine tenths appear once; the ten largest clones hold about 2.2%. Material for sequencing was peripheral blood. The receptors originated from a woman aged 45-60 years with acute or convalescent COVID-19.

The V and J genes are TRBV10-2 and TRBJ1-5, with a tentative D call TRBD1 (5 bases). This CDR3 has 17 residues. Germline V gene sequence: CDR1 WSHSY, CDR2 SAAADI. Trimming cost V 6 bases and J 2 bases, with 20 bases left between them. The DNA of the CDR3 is TGCGCCAGCAGCCTTCGGGGGGTCAGAGTGGGCAATCAGCCCCAGCATTTT. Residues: CASSLRGVRVGNQPQHF.

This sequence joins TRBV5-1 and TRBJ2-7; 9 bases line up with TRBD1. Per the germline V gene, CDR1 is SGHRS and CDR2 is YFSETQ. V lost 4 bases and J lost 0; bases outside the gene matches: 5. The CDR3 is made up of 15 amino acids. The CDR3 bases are TGCGCCAGCAGCCTACAGGGGGCGGTCTCCTACGAGCAGTACTTC. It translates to CASSLQGAVSYEQYF. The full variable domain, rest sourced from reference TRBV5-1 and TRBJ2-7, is KAGVTQTPRYLIKTRGQQVTLSCSPISGHRSVSWYQQTPGQGLQFLFEYFSETQRNKGNFPGRFSGRQFSNSRSEMNVSTLELGDSALYLCASSLQGAVSYEQYFGPGTRLTVT.

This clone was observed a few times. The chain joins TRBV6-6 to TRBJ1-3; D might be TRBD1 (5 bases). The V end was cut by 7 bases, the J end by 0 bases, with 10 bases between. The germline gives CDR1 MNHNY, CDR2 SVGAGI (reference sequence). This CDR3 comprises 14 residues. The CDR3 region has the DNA TGTGCCAGCATCCCGGGGGACTCTGGAAACACCATATATTTT. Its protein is CASIPGDSGNTIYF.

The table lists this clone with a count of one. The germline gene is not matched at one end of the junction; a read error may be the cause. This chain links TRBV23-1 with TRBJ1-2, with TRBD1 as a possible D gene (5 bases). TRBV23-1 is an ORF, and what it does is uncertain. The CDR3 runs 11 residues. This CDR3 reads CASTPATVFIF. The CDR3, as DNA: TGCGCCAGCACCCCCGCGACAGTTTTCATCTTC.

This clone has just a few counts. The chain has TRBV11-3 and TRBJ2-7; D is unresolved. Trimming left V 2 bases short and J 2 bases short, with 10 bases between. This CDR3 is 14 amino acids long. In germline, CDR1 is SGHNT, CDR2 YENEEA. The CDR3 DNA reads TGTGCCAGCAGCTTACCCCTAAGCCCCTACGAGCAGTACTTC. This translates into CASSLPLSPYEQYF.

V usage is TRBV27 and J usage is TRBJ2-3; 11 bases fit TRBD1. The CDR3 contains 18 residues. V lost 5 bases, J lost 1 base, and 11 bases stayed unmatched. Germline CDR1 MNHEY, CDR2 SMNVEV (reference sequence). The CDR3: CASSPLEGTGGGTDTQYF. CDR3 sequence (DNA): TGTGCCAGCAGTCCCCTCGAGGGGACAGGGGGTGGCACAGATACGCAGTATTTT.

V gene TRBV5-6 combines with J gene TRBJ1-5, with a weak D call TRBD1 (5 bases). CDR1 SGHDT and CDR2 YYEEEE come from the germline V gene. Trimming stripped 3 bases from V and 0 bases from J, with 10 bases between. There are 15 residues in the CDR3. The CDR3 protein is CASSSGGNSNQPQHF. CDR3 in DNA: TGTGCCAGCAGCTCGGGGGGTAATAGCAATCAGCCCCAGCATTTT.

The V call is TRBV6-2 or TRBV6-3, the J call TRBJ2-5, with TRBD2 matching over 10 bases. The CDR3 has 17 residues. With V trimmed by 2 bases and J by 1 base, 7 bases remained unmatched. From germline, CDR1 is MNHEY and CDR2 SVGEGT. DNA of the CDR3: TGTGCCAGCAGTTACAGATGGACTAGCGGAGTCCAAGAGACCCAGTACTTC. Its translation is CASSYRWTSGVQETQYF.

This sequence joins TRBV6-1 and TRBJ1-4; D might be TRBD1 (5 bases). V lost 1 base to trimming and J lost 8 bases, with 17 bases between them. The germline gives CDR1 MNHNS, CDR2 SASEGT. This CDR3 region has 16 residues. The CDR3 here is CASSEDPGGVNEKLFF. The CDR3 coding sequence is TGTGCCAGCAGTGAAGACCCCGGGGGGGTGAACGAAAAACTGTTTTTT.

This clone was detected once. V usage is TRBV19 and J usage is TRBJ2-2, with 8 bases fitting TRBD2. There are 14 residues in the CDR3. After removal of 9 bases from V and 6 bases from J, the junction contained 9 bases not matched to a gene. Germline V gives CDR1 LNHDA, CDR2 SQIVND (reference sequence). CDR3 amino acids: CARAPAGDPGELFF. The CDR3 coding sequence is TGTGCCAGAGCGCCAGCGGGAGACCCCGGGGAGCTGTTTTTT.

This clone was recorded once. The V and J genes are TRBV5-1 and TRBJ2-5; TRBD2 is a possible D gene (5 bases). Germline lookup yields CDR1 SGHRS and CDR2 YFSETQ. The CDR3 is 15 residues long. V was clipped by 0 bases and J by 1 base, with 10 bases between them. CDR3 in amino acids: CASSLGAGTQETQYF. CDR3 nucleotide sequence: TGCGCCAGCAGCTTGGGGGCGGGCACCCAAGAGACCCAGTACTTC.

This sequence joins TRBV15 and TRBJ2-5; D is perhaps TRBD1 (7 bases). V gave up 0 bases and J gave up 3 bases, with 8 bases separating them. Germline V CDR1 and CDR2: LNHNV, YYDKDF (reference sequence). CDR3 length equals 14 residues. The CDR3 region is CATSRDRGEETQYF. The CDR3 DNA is TGTGCCACCAGCAGAGACAGGGGGGAAGAGACCCAGTACTTC.

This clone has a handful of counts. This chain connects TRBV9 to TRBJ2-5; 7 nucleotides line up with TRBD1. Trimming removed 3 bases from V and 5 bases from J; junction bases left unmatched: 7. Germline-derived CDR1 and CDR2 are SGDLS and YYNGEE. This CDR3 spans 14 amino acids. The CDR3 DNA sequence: TGTGCCAGCAGCGATACAGGGGCCATGGAGACCCAGTACTTC. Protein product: CASSDTGAMETQYF.

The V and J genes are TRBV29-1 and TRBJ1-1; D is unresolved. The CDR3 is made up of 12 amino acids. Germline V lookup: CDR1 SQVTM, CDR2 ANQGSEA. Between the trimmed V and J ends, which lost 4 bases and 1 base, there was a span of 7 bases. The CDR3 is CSVAAGNTEAFF. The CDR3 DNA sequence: TGCAGCGTTGCAGCGGGGAACACTGAAGCTTTCTTT.

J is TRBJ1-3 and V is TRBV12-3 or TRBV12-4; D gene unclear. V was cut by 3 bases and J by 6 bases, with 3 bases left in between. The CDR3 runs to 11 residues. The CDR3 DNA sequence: TGTGCCAGCAGTTTCAAAAACACCATATATTTT. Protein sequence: CASSFKNTIYF.

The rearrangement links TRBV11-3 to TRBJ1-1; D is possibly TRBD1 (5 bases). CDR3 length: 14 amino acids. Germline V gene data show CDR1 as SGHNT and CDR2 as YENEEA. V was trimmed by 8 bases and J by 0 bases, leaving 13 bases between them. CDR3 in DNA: TGTGCCAGCCGTGGACATTCTTTGAACACTGAAGCTTTCTTT. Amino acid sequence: CASRGHSLNTEAFF.

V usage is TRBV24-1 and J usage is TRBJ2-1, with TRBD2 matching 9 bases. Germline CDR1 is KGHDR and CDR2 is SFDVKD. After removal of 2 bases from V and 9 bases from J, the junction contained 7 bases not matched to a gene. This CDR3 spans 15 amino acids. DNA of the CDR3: TGTGCCACCAGTGATTGGAGCGGGGGGCTCGTTGAGCAGTTCTTC. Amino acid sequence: CATSDWSGGLVEQFF.

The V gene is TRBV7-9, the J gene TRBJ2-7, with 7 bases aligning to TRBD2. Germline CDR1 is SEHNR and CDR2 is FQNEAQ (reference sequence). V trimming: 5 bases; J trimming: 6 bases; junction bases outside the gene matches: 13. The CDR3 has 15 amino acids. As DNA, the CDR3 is TGTGCCAGCAGCGTGAGCGGGAAGTCGCCCCCCGAGCAGTACTTC. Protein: CASSVSGKSPPEQYF.

The CDR3 sequence is CASSSSGYTGELFF. The CDR3 bases are TGTGCCAGCAGCTCGAGCGGGTACACCGGGGAGCTGTTTTTT. The chain is built from TRBV7-2 and TRBJ2-2, with D possibly matching TRBD2 (6 bases). Germline assignment: CDR1 SGHTA and CDR2 FQGNSA. This CDR3 contains 14 residues. V lost 4 bases and J 3 bases, leaving 9 bases between the germline ends. Variable domain in full (rest from reference TRBV7-2 and TRBJ2-2): GAGVSQSPSNKVTEKGKDVELRCDPISGHTALYWYRQSLGQGLEFLIYFQGNSAPDKSGLPSDRFSAERTGGSVSTLTIQRTQQEDSAVYLCASSSSGYTGELFFGEGSRLTVL.

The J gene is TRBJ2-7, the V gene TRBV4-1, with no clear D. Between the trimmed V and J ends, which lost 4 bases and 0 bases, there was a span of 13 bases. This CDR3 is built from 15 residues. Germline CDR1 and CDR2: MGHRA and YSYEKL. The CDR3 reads CASSLENLSSYEQYF. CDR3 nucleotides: TGCGCCAGCAGCCTAGAGAACCTGAGCTCCTACGAGCAGTACTTC.

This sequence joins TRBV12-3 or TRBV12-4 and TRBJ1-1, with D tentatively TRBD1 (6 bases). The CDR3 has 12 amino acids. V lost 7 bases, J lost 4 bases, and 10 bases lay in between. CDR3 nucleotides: TGTGCCAGCACCAGAGGGGGCACTGAAGCTTTCTTT. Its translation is CASTRGGTEAFF.

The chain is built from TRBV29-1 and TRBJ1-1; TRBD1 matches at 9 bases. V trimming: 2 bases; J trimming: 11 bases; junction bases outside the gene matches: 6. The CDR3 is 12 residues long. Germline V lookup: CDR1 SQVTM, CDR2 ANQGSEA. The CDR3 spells CSVERRQGGAFF. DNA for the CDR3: TGCAGCGTTGAAAGGCGACAGGGGGGTGCTTTCTTT. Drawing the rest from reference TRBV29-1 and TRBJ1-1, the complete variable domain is SAVISQKPSRDICQRGTSLTIQCQVDSQVTMMFWYRQQPGQSLTLIATANQGSEATYESGFVIDKFPISRPNLTFSTLTVSNMSPEDSSIYLCSVERRQGGAFFGQGTRLTVV.

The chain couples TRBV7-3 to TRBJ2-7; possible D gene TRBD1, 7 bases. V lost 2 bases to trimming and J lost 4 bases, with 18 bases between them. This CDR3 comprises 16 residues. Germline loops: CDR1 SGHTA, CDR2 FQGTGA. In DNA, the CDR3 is TGTGCCAGCAGCTTAGGAGACAGGGCGGCGGGGTACGAGCAGTACTTC. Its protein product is CASSLGDRAAGYEQYF.

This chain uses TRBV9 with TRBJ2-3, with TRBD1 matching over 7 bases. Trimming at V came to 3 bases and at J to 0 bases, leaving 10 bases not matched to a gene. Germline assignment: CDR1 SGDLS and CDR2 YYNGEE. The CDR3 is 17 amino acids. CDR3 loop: CASSARTGFSSTDTQYF. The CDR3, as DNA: TGTGCCAGCAGCGCTAGGACAGGTTTTTCTAGCACAGATACGCAGTATTTT.

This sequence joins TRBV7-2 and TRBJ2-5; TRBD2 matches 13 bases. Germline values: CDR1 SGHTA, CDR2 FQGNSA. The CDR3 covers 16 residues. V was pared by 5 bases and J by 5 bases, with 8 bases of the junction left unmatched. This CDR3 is CASSLHLLAGGETQYF. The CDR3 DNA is TGTGCCAGCAGCCTTCACCTACTAGCGGGAGGGGAGACCCAGTACTTC.